This entry features one TCR beta chain sequence. Its antigen is unknown. Amplification targeted TCR beta CDR3 regions from RNA transcripts. A first-round RT-PCR of the TCR CDR3 used the HTBI primer set. TCRdb reprocessed the multiplex PCR reads via MiXCR and lists one record per CDR3 protein. The data hold over 350,000 distinct CDR3 sequences, with 11% to 15% observed a single time. The ends lost 6 bases at V and 6 bases at J; junction bases unmatched: 5. The CDR3 is made up of 14 amino acids. Germline CDR1 is KGHSH and CDR2 is LQKENI. The data stem from a study of T cells in Graves' hyperthyroidism and ophthalmopathy. Study-wide points: In the analysis, a 13 V-J model separated ophthalmopathy from stable hyperthyroidism.

The chain recombines TRBV18 with TRBJ2-1, with 10 nucleotides matching TRBD2. The source is a man aged 45-65 years with Graves' ophthalmopathy. Sequenced input: blood. The CDR3 DNA reads as TGTGCCAGCTCTTCTAGCGGGAGTCTCAATGAGCAGTTCTTC. This codes for CASSSSGSLNEQFF.